Presented here are 2 T cell receptor beta chains from one specimen sequenced in a study of blood T cell repertoires in COVID-19. The repertoire was sequenced with immunoSEQ multiplex PCR; TCRdb's copy has only in-frame clones and lacks some. The sample includes roughly 99,000 clones, approximately 79% seen only once; the top ten take 15% to 20%. Material: peripheral blood. These receptors were collected from a woman older than 75 with active or convalescent COVID-19.

The V gene is TRBV13, the J gene TRBJ2-7; 8 bases agree with TRBD1. CDR1 and CDR2 (germline): PRHDT, FYEKMQ (reference sequence). The ends lost 4 bases at V and 2 bases at J; junction bases unmatched: 4. CDR3 length equals 14 residues. CDR3 residues: CASSSDRGTYEQYF. DNA for the CDR3: TGTGCCAGCAGCTCCGACAGGGGCACCTACGAGCAGTACTTC.

The chain has TRBV19 and TRBJ1-1, with TRBD1 matching 8 bases. The CDR3 length is 14 residues. With V trimmed by 7 bases and J by 1 base, 5 bases remained unmatched. From germline, CDR1 is LNHDA and CDR2 SQIVND (reference sequence). The CDR3 bases are TGTGCCAGTACCACCACAGGGGGGAACACTGAAGCTTTCTTT. This codes for CASTTTGGNTEAFF.